This T cell receptor (beta chain) was profiled in a study of blood T cell repertoires in COVID-19 (dated by TCRdb to the early 2020s). General notes on the study: Samples covering the acute and convalescent phases of COVID-19 were provided by collaborators in the United States, Italy and Spain. Where available, HLA class I and class II types were obtained from metadata supplied by the sample provider rather than from assay-based typing. The dataset comprised deeply sampled blood TCRbeta repertoires from subjects exposed to, actively infected with, or recovered from COVID-19. The repertoires were released in a freely available public database meant as a resource for research on the immune response to SARS-CoV-2. The material from the prospective study consisted of cDNA or gDNA derived from T cells, B-cell-depleted T cells, or PBMCs. Sample metadata almost always included a de-identified subject ID, COVID-19 status, age in years and sex. Samples were obtained from the ongoing ImmuneRACE study (first 160 participants) and from 1,254 subjects provided by 6 global collaborators. What the authors observed across the whole study: Clinical and demographic metadata were provided uncurated, with the amount varying by source and participant.

In the prospective study, participants were roughly 18 to 100 years old, resided in about two dozen geographic areas of the United States, and were enrolled through a virtual design. In the prospective study, participants were assigned to cohorts based on the clinical history participants reported in a screening survey and a study questionnaire. In the prospective study, mobile phlebotomists collected whole blood, serum and a nasopharyngeal or oropharyngeal swab from each participant. Additional blood draws and questionnaires over an approximately two-month period could optionally be provided by prospective study participants. Before DNA extraction, prospective study blood samples were shipped either frozen or at room temperature. Details on this clone: The antigen this receptor binds is unknown. Base qualities are not at hand, and no much larger clone is one base apart.

TCRbeta CDR3 regions were amplified from genomic DNA by means of the immunoSEQ Assay, a bias-controlled multiplex PCR. In the paper's pipeline: The number of nucleated cells in each sample was estimated from the amplification of reference gene primers within the assay. To quantify the absolute abundance of each unique TCRbeta CDR3 rearrangement, sequence reads were collapsed and filtered. For each sample, productive Simpson clonality was calculated as the square root of Simpson's diversity index across productive rearrangements. Entries here come from immuneACCESS through TCRdb and include only in-frame sequences with V and J called. Some clones fail to appear in such tables; in the studies checked, an unresolved V gene covers under half of the shortfall, and the cause of the remainder is unknown. The V and J calls and clone size come from that table; D and trimming were worked out from the DNA. The sample table lists 220,000 or so clones, 80% to 90% of them with a count of one. Roughly 14% of the sample goes to the ten largest clones.

From the germline V gene (reference sequence), CDR1 is WNHNN and CDR2 is SYGVQD. The CDR3 goes from the cysteine to the phenylalanine over 16 residues. The kept DNA is CDR3 alone, 48 bases in frame from the first base. V and J are trimmed by 10 bases and 0 bases, and the gene matches miss 13 bases of the junction. The V gene is TRBV10-1 and the J gene is TRBJ2-3; 7 middle bases align to TRBD1. The source material was PBMCs or T cells enriched from blood (not recorded which). This TCR came from a woman aged 45-59 years with acute COVID-19. The nucleotides are TGCGCCACATGGTTCGTGAACAGGGGTAGCACAGATACGCAGTATTTT. This is translated as CATWFVNRGSTDTQYF.